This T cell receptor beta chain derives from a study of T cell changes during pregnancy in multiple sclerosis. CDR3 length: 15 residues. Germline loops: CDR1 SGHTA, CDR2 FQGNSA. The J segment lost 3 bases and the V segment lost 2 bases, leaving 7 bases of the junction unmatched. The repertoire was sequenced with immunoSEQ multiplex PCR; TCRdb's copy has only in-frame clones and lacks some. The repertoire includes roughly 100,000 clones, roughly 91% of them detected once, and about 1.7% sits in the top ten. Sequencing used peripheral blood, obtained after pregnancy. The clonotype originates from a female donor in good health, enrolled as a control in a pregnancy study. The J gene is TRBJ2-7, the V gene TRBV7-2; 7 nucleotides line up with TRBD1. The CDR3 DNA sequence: TGTGCCAGCAGCTTAAGGTCAGGGGGAAACTACGAGCAGTACTTC. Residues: CASSLRSGGNYEQYF.